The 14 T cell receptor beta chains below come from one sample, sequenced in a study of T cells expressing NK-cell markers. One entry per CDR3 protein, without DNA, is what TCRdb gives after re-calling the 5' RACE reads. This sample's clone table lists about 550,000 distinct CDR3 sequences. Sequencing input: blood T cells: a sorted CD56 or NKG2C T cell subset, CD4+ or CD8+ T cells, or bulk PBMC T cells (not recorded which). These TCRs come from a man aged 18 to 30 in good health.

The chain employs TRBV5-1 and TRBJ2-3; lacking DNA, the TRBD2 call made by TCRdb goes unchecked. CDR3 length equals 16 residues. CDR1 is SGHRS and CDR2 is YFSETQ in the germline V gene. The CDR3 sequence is CASSLGSSVPTDTQYF.

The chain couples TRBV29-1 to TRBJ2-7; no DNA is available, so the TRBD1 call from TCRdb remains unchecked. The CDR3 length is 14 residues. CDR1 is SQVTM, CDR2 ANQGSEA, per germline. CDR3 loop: CSVTPLGQTYEQYF.

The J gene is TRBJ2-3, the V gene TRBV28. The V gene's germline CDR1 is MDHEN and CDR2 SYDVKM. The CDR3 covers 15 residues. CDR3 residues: CASSLSQSRTDTQYF.

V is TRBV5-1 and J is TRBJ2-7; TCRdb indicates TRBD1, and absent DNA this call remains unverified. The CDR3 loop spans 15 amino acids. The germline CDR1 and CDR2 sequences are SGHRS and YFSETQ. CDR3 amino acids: CASSGAGQPSYEQYF.

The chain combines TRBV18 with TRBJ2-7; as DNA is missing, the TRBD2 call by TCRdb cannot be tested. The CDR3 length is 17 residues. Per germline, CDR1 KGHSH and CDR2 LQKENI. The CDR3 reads CASSPDGTSGVIYEQYF.

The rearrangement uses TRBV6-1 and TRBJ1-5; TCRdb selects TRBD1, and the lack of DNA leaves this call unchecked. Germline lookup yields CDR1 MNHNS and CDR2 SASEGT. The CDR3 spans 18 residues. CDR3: CASALGTGGLGVNQPQHF.

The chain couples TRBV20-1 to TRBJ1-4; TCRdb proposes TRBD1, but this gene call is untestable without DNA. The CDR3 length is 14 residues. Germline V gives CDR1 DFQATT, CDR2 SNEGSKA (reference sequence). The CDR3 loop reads CSARRGRTNEKLFF.

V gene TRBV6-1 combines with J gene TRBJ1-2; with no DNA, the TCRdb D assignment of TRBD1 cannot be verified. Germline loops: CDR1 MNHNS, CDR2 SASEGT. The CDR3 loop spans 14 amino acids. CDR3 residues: CASSRDRGADGYTF.

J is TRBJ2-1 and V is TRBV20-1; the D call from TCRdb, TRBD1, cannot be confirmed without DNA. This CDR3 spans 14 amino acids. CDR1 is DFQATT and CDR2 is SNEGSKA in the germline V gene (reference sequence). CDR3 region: CSVAGTGEYNEQFF.

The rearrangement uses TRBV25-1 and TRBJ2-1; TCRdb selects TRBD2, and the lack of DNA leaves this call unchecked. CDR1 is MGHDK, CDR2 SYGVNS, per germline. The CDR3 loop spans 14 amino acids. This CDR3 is CASSPSGTIHEQFF.

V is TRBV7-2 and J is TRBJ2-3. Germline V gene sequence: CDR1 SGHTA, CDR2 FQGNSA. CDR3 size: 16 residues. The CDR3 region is CASSLGSMGLADTQYF. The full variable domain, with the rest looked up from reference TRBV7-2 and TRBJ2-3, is GAGVSQSPSNKVTEKGKDVELRCDPISGHTALYWYRQSLGQGLEFLIYFQGNSAPDKSGLPSDRFSAERTGGSVSTLTIQRTQQEDSAVYLCASSLGSMGLADTQYFGPGTRLTVL.

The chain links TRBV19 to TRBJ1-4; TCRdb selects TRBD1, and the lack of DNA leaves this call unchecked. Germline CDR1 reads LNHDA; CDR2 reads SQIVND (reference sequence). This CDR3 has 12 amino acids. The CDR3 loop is CASSRQYEKLFF.

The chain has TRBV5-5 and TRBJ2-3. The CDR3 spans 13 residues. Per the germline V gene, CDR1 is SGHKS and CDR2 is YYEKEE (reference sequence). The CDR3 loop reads CASSLSPADTQYF.

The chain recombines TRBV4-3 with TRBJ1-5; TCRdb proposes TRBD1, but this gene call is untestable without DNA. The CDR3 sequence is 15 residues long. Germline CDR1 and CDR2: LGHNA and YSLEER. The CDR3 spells CASSQEGTGNQPQHF.